The 24 T cell receptor beta chains reported below all come from one sample, sequenced in a study of blood T cell repertoires in COVID-19. Clones were read by immunoSEQ multiplex PCR, and TCRdb kept only the in-frame ones, dropping some. This table holds 250,000 or so clones, around 86% found once. Sequenced sample: PBMCs or T cells enriched from blood (not recorded which). Source of these receptors: a woman in her fifties or sixties who had recovered from COVID-19.

The chain joins TRBV4-3 to TRBJ2-1; D not certain. The CDR3 consists of 14 residues. V lost 3 bases and J 4 bases, leaving 10 bases between the germline ends. The germline CDR1 and CDR2 sequences are LGHNA and YSLEER. The CDR3 loop reads CASSQVASYNEQFF. For the CDR3, the DNA is TGCGCCAGCAGCCAGGTCGCGTCTTACAATGAGCAGTTCTTC.

This chain links TRBV5-1 with TRBJ1-4; 9 bases line up with TRBD1. Looked up from germline, CDR1 is SGHRS and CDR2 is YFSETQ. CDR3 length equals 15 residues. The junction had 7 bases not matched to a gene; V was cut back by 4 bases and J by 6 bases. The CDR3 DNA reads as TGCGCCAGCAGCAGAGGGACAGGGTATGATGAAAAACTGTTTTTT. Translated, it gives CASSRGTGYDEKLFF.

This chain joins TRBV2 and TRBJ1-5; 7 positions agree with TRBD1. The CDR3 is 14 residues long. CDR1 and CDR2 (germline): SNHLY, FYNNEI. With V trimmed by 3 bases and J by 7 bases, 6 bases remained unmatched. The CDR3 is CASSDRGTWQPQHF. CDR3 in DNA: TGTGCCAGCAGTGACAGGGGGACATGGCAGCCCCAGCATTTT.

V is TRBV18 and J is TRBJ2-7; D perhaps matches TRBD2 (5 bases). V lost 4 bases, J lost 5 bases, and 12 bases lay in between. Germline CDR1 is KGHSH and CDR2 is LQKENI. This CDR3 is 13 amino acids long. The CDR3 DNA reads as TGTGCCAGCTCACTAGTTGAGGGCCACGAGCAGTACTTC. It yields the protein CASSLVEGHEQYF.

V is TRBV30 and J is TRBJ1-2; D remains unclear. CDR3 length: 13 amino acids. Germline lookup yields CDR1 GTSNPN and CDR2 SVGIG (reference sequence). V was shortened by 0 bases and J by 8 bases, with 13 bases between the two germline ends. CDR3 region: CAWSVLSPGGYTF. The DNA of the CDR3 is TGTGCCTGGAGTGTACTGTCCCCGGGGGGCTACACCTTC.

V and J are TRBV6-5 and TRBJ2-7; tentatively, D is TRBD2 (5 bases). V gave up 0 bases and J gave up 1 base, with 10 bases separating them. CDR3 length: 15 amino acids. Germline CDR1 reads MNHEY; CDR2 reads SVGAGI. This chain's CDR3 is CASSYSTRGSYEQYF. The CDR3 DNA follows: TGTGCCAGCAGTTACTCGACCCGGGGATCCTACGAGCAGTACTTC.

The genes are TRBV4-3 and TRBJ1-1; D is undetermined. CDR3 length: 14 residues. Trimming left V 0 bases short and J 4 bases short, with 9 bases between. CDR1 and CDR2 (germline): LGHNA, YSLEER. The CDR3 DNA reads TGCGCCAGCAGCCAAGATTTGCGGATCACTGAAGCTTTCTTT. Its translation is CASSQDLRITEAFF.

This clone appeared once. As DNA, the CDR3 is TGTGCCAGCAGCCAAGGCGGACAGGGCAGCTATGGCTACACCTTC. This encodes CASSQGGQGSYGYTF. V usage is TRBV16 and J usage is TRBJ1-2; 8 bases map to TRBD1. This CDR3 is built from 15 residues. The V and J ends lost 2 bases and 4 bases, in that order; junction bases with no gene match: 6. In germline, CDR1 is KGHSY, CDR2 FQNENV.

The genes are TRBV4-3 and TRBJ2-5; D may be TRBD2 (5 bases). The length of the CDR3 is 16 residues. Germline CDR1 is LGHNA and CDR2 is YSLEER. V gave up 0 bases and J gave up 5 bases, with 16 bases separating them. The CDR3 reads CASSQEGRLPLETQYF. In DNA form, the CDR3 reads TGCGCCAGCAGCCAAGAAGGGAGACTCCCCCTGGAGACCCAGTACTTC.

This chain links TRBV3-1 (or the pseudogene TRBV3-2) with TRBJ1-4; TRBD1 aligns across 7 bases. Per germline, CDR1 LGHDT and CDR2 YNNKEL (reference sequence). With V trimmed by 0 bases and J by 7 bases, 8 bases remained unmatched. The CDR3 contains 16 residues. In DNA, the CDR3 is TGTGCCAGCAGCCAAGATGAATACAGGGGCTTTGAAAAACTGTTTTTT. It is translated as CASSQDEYRGFEKLFF.

The chain has TRBV28 and TRBJ1-2; D not resolved. This CDR3 is 15 amino acids long. V was shortened by 4 bases and J by 2 bases, with 14 bases between the two germline ends. The germline V gene encodes CDR1 MDHEN and CDR2 SYDVKM. The CDR3 reads CASSSPFEGNYGYTF. The DNA of the CDR3 is TGTGCCAGCAGTTCCCCTTTTGAGGGAAACTATGGCTACACCTTC.

V is TRBV5-5 and J is TRBJ1-6; D remains ambiguous. Trimming removed 1 base from V and 6 bases from J, with 11 bases in between. Germline V gene lookup returns CDR1 SGHKS and CDR2 YYEKEE (reference sequence). The CDR3 is 15 residues long. As DNA, the CDR3 is TGTGCCAGCAGCTTGTACCGGGGAGTTAATTCACCCCTCCACTTT. Translating gives CASSLYRGVNSPLHF.

The count of this clone is one. V gene TRBV7-2 combines with J gene TRBJ1-5; 8 nucleotides align to TRBD1. In germline, CDR1 is SGHTA, CDR2 FQGNSA. V lost 5 bases, J lost 3 bases, and 6 bases stayed unmatched. The CDR3 sequence is 15 residues long. The CDR3 protein is CASSPGTGYNQPQHF. In DNA form, the CDR3 reads TGTGCCAGCAGCCCCGGGACAGGATACAATCAGCCCCAGCATTTT.

This rearrangement joins TRBV19 to TRBJ1-3, with 9 bases lining up with TRBD1. Trimming cost V 4 bases and J 0 bases; bases outside gene matches: 16. Looked up from germline, CDR1 is LNHDA and CDR2 is SQIVND (reference sequence). This CDR3 is 20 amino acids long. CDR3 nucleotides: TGTGCCAGTAGTACCAGGACAGGGGAACGAAAAACCAACTCTGGAAACACCATATATTTT. Protein: CASSTRTGERKTNSGNTIYF.

The V call is TRBV30, the J call TRBJ1-5, with TRBD1 matching over 9 bases. Trimming took 3 bases from V and 6 from J; bases not matched to a gene: 0. Germline V gives CDR1 GTSNPN, CDR2 SVGIG (reference sequence). The length of the CDR3 is 12 residues. The CDR3, as DNA: TGTGCCTGGAGGACAGGGGGTCAGCCCCAGCATTTT. Translating gives CAWRTGGQPQHF. The whole variable domain, filled in from reference TRBV30 and TRBJ1-5, reads SQTIHQWPATLVQPVGSPLSLECTVEGTSNPNLYWYRQAAGRGLQLLFYSVGIGQISSEVPQNLSASRPQDRQFILSSKKLLLSDSGFYLCAWRTGGQPQHFGDGTRLSIL.

The sample holds a few counts of this clone. The V and J genes are TRBV5-1 and TRBJ2-1; the match to TRBD2 covers 11 bases. Unmatched junction bases numbered 2, after V lost 1 base and J lost 5 bases. This CDR3 spans 15 amino acids. Germline assignment: CDR1 SGHRS and CDR2 YFSETQ. CDR3 nucleotides: TGCGCCAGCAGCTTGTCACTAGCGGGGGACAATGAGCAGTTCTTC. Translation: CASSLSLAGDNEQFF.

The V call is TRBV18, the J call TRBJ1-1; D not resolved. V shed 5 bases and J shed 1 base, with 14 bases lying between them. Germline V CDR1 and CDR2: KGHSH, LQKENI. This CDR3 is built from 15 residues. The DNA of the CDR3 is TGTGCCAGCTCATGGAACGAACAGCCGAACACTGAAGCTTTCTTT. It yields the protein CASSWNEQPNTEAFF. The variable domain in full, with the rest retrieved from reference TRBV18 and TRBJ1-1, is NAGVMQNPRHLVRRRGQEARLRCSPMKGHSHVYWYRQLPEEGLKFMVYLQKENIIDESGMPKERFSAEFPKEGPSILRIQQVVRGDSAAYFCASSWNEQPNTEAFFGQGTRLTVV.

The genes are TRBV5-1 and TRBJ2-5, with 9 bases fitting TRBD1. The junction had 10 bases not matched to a gene; V was cut back by 2 bases and J by 5 bases. CDR1 and CDR2 (germline): SGHRS, YFSETQ. The CDR3 consists of 16 residues. The CDR3 coding sequence is TGCGCCAGCAGCTTAACTCCGACAGGGGGAGAGGAGACCCAGTACTTC. Translating gives CASSLTPTGGEETQYF.

This clone showed up just once. This chain uses TRBV6-5 with TRBJ2-5; weak D call: TRBD2 (5 bases). Trimming took off 5 bases at V and 1 base at J, with 11 bases between the two ends. The CDR3 is 14 amino acids. Germline CDR1 is MNHEY and CDR2 is SVGAGI. The CDR3 loop reads CASSPVAIQETQYF. DNA for the CDR3: TGTGCCAGCAGTCCAGTAGCGATCCAAGAGACCCAGTACTTC.

J is TRBJ1-1 and V is TRBV13; 7 bases fit TRBD1. The CDR3 length is 14 residues. Germline V lookup: CDR1 PRHDT, CDR2 FYEKMQ (reference sequence). CDR3 DNA: TGTGTCTCCGAGGGGGCAGACGAAAACACTGAAGCTTTCTTT. Amino acids: CVSEGADENTEAFF. Drawing the rest from reference TRBV13 and TRBJ1-1, the complete variable domain is AAGVIQSPRHLIKEKRETATLKCYPIPRHDTVYWYQQGPGQDPQFLISFYEKMQSDKGSIPDRFSAQQFSDYHSELNMSSLELGDSALYFCVSEGADENTEAFFGQGTRLTVV.

This chain links TRBV5-1 with TRBJ2-1; 7 bases are shared with TRBD1. There are 17 residues in the CDR3. The V and J ends lost 0 bases and 0 bases, in that order; junction bases with no gene match: 6. Germline CDR1 reads SGHRS; CDR2 reads YFSETQ. The CDR3 nucleotides read TGCGCCAGCAGCTTGGACGACAGGGTGACCTCCTACAATGAGCAGTTCTTC. It codes for CASSLDDRVTSYNEQFF.

This clone was observed once. The chain combines TRBV6-5 with TRBJ1-2; D not resolved. CDR3 size: 15 residues. Germline-derived CDR1 and CDR2 are MNHEY and SVGAGI. Trimming cost V 6 bases and J 4 bases, with 18 bases left between them. CDR3 nucleotide sequence: TGTGCCAGCAGCCGAGGCGGCTGGGAGGCCTATGGCTACACCTTC. It specifies CASSRGGWEAYGYTF.

This clone was seen a few times. V is TRBV28 and J is TRBJ2-1, with TRBD2 matching 7 bases. The J segment lost 6 bases and the V segment lost 1 base, leaving 6 bases of the junction unmatched. The CDR3 length is 15 residues. Per the germline V gene, CDR1 is MDHEN and CDR2 is SYDVKM. The CDR3 sequence is CASSLFAGVGNEQFF. CDR3 bases: TGTGCCAGCAGTTTATTCGCGGGAGTGGGCAATGAGCAGTTCTTC.

The gene calls are TRBV10-3 and TRBJ2-2; TRBD2 matches at 8 bases. The CDR3 contains 15 residues. Losses at the gene ends were 8 bases for V and 3 bases for J; bases not matched to a gene: 8. Germline CDR1 is ENHRY and CDR2 is SYGVKD. CDR3 nucleotides: TGTGCCATCGGCAAGCGGGAGATCGACACCGGGGAGCTGTTTTTT. It encodes CAIGKREIDTGELFF.